The T cell receptor (beta chain) described here comes from a study of T cell responses to AZD1222 COVID-19 vaccine (dated by TCRdb to the early 2020s). Context from the whole study: TCR sequencing was performed for 230 to 250 trial participants, of whom roughly 200 were given two doses of AZD1222 and around 25 were given two doses of MenACWY control vaccine. Trial participants were enrolled into age subgroups of 18-55, 56-69 and 70-plus years, which contained approximately 150, 28 and 58 TCR-sequenced participants, respectively.

Concerning this clone itself: Its antigen is not yet known. The junction does not match germline at one end; this may be a read error.

The CDR3 regions of human TCRbeta chains were analyzed by immunosequencing. Processing in the source paper ran as follows. Repertoire TCRs were checked for matches against a reference library of SARS-CoV-2-specific TCRs that had been generated using the MIRA antigen-specificity platform. Breadth was defined as the fraction of unique TCRs that were SARS-CoV-2-associated, and depth was defined as the fraction of total T cells that were SARS-CoV-2-associated. Using the MIRA data, each spike-specific TCR was assigned both to the spike region to which the TCR was reactive and to a CD4 or CD8 class. Log10-transformed breadth and depth values were compared by one-way ANOVA with Sidak's multiple comparisons tests. Imported from immuneACCESS, the table was reduced by TCRdb to in-frame sequences with V and J called. These copies leave out some clones; in studies compared against another copy, an unresolved V gene accounts for under half, and the cause of the remainder is not known. The V and J calls and clone size are taken from that table; D and trimming were inferred from the DNA. In all, the sample holds 200,000 or so clones, and approximately 87% of those were seen once. The ten largest clones add up to 2.7% of the sample.

CDR1 and CDR2, looked up from the germline V gene (reference sequence), are DFQATT and SNEGSKA. Its CDR3 holds 10 amino acids, cysteine through phenylalanine. The read is trimmed to its CDR3 DNA, 30 bases read in frame from base 1. The time point tag for this specimen amounts to: baseline before first vaccination. The sample's treatment or condition label, decoded: meningococcal conjugate vaccine given as trial control. Vaccinee samples were obtained from the UK trials COV001 and COV002, which included a single-blind randomized controlled phase 2/3 trial of AZD1222 (ChAdOx1 nCoV-19) in healthy adults. Trial participant PBMC samples were collected at day 0 and day 28 after the second dose for TCRbeta chain sequencing. Overall study results and their limits: Participants were mostly white British, with more females than males. The authors suggested clonal diversity may have been underestimated. The vaccine-associated CD4 TCRs covered the entire spike protein, and the dominant responses fell in regions 160-218 and 743-854. Only 5 to 7 AZD1222 recipients were SARS-CoV-2 seropositive at baseline, limiting conclusions about previously exposed vaccinees. The 56-69-year group was small, and its depth increase did not reach significance, likely because of low power. After two AZD1222 doses, both the breadth and the depth of spike-specific TCRs were significantly higher than at day 0 and than in MenACWY recipients. No day 14 peak-response samples were available, so repertoires were characterized only after the peak T cell response. Nearly half of unique spike-specific TCRs reportedly recognized epitopes outside regions mutated in the B.1.351 and B.1.1.7 variants.

This chain joins TRBV20-1 to TRBJ1-1, with a tentative D gene TRBD1 over 6 matching bases. The origin of this receptor is an adult in good health. The specimen was peripheral blood, collected on day 0 of MenACWY control vaccination. The sequenced DNA is TGCAGTGCTGGAGATCTCGGACAGAAGTTT. Its amino acids are CSAGDLGQKF.